Below, 2 T cell receptor beta chains from the same sample are listed, as sequenced in a study of blood T cell repertoires in COVID-19. Profiling relied on immunoSEQ multiplex PCR, and the TCRdb table lists in-frame clones only, not all of them. The sample records a few hundred thousand clones, about nine tenths being singletons. The sample comprised peripheral blood. The source of these receptors is a man aged 30 to 45 who had recovered from COVID-19.

The V and J genes are TRBV14 and TRBJ1-1; D remains ambiguous. The germline gives CDR1 SGHDN, CDR2 FVKESK. CDR3 size: 13 residues. With 4 bases removed from V and 5 bases from J, the gap between germline ends came to 11 bases. CDR3 loop: CASSLSRQTEAFF. As DNA, the CDR3 is TGTGCCAGCAGCCTAAGCAGGCAGACTGAAGCTTTCTTT.

In this sample, this clone turned up a few times. The chain joins TRBV7-2 to TRBJ1-3; 8 nucleotides align to TRBD1. The CDR3 length is 14 residues. Per the germline V gene, CDR1 is SGHTA and CDR2 is FQGNSA. With V trimmed by 5 bases and J by 5 bases, 5 bases remained unmatched. The chain's CDR3 is CASSRDRTRNTIYF. The DNA of the CDR3 is TGTGCCAGCAGCCGGGACAGGACTAGAAACACCATATATTTT.